This passage covers 11 T cell receptor beta chains from one sample sequenced in a study of cytomegalovirus exposure and HLA in healthy donors. In the PCR, 60 Vbeta and 13 Jbeta primers were used. Assay: immunoSEQ multiplex PCR; the TCRdb copy retains only in-frame clones and omits some. The data include tens of thousands of clones; the top ten clones carry under 20%. The sequenced sample was PBMCs. The receptors stem from a male donor in good health and CMV-seropositive.

This sequence joins TRBV19 and TRBJ2-6, with TRBD2 matching 10 bases. The CDR3 spans 18 residues. CDR1 LNHDA and CDR2 SQIVND come from the germline V gene (reference sequence). J lost 3 bases, V lost 7 bases, and 12 bases had no gene match. The DNA for the CDR3 is TGTGCCAGTACCCCGATAGCGGGGGGACCCTTTGGGGCCAACGTCCTGACTTTC. Its translation is CASTPIAGGPFGANVLTF.

This chain links TRBV19 with TRBJ1-1; possibly TRBD1 for D (6 bases). Germline assignment: CDR1 LNHDA and CDR2 SQIVND (reference sequence). V was pared by 1 base and J by 8 bases, with 14 bases between. This CDR3 has 14 amino acids. CDR3 loop: CASSIAAGAREAFF. The CDR3 DNA follows: TGTGCCAGTAGTATAGCCGCAGGGGCTAGGGAAGCTTTCTTT.

The CDR3 DNA is TGTGCCAGCAGTCGCTCCTCAGGCGAGCAGTACTTC. It yields the protein CASSRSSGEQYF. The V and J genes are TRBV28 and TRBJ2-7; D call uncertain. This CDR3 has 12 residues. The V and J ends lost 5 bases and 6 bases respectively, with 11 bases between them. Germline loops: CDR1 MDHEN, CDR2 SYDVKM. The whole variable domain, filled in from reference TRBV28 and TRBJ2-7, reads DVKVTQSSRYLVKRTGEKVFLECVQDMDHENMFWYRQDPGLGLRLIYFSYDVKMKEKGDIPEGYSVSREKKERFSLILESASTNQTSMYLCASSRSSGEQYFGPGTRLTVT.

V gene TRBV18 combines with J gene TRBJ2-2; D is unclear. CDR1 KGHSH and CDR2 LQKENI come from the germline V gene. This CDR3 region has 12 residues. The V and J ends lost 3 bases and 3 bases respectively, with 2 bases between them. DNA of the CDR3: TGTGCCAGCTCACCCTACACCGGGGAGCTGTTTTTT. The encoded protein is CASSPYTGELFF.

The chain is built from TRBV29-1 and TRBJ2-4; D is perhaps TRBD2 (7 bases). The V end was cut by 4 bases, the J end by 2 bases, with 12 bases between. CDR1 and CDR2 (germline): SQVTM, ANQGSEA. CDR3 size: 14 residues. The DNA of the CDR3 is TGCAGCGTTGGGGGGGGCGGAACCAAAAACATTCAGTACTTC. It specifies CSVGGGGTKNIQYF.

The chain couples TRBV28 to TRBJ2-2; D uncertain. The CDR3 contains 13 residues. Germline CDR1 reads MDHEN; CDR2 reads SYDVKM. Trimming took off 5 bases at V and 1 base at J, with 5 bases between the two ends. The CDR3, as DNA: TGTGCCAGCAGTCCCCGGAACACCGGGGAGCTGTTTTTT. It is translated as CASSPRNTGELFF. Complete variable domain (other parts from reference TRBV28 and TRBJ2-2): DVKVTQSSRYLVKRTGEKVFLECVQDMDHENMFWYRQDPGLGLRLIYFSYDVKMKEKGDIPEGYSVSREKKERFSLILESASTNQTSMYLCASSPRNTGELFFGEGSRLTVL.

The chain couples TRBV6-1 to TRBJ1-1; D might be TRBD1 (5 bases). The CDR3 spans 14 residues. Germline V CDR1 and CDR2: MNHNS, SASEGT. Trimming shortened V by 2 bases and J by 0 bases, and 7 bases separated the two germline ends. The CDR3, as DNA: TGTGCCAGCAGTGAACCACAGGTGAACACTGAAGCTTTCTTT. Protein sequence: CASSEPQVNTEAFF.

The rearrangement links TRBV5-4 to TRBJ1-2; 7 nucleotides match TRBD1. V trimming: 1 base; J trimming: 0 bases; junction bases outside the gene matches: 3. CDR1 SGHNT and CDR2 YYREEE come from the germline V gene (reference sequence). The CDR3 is 15 residues long. The CDR3, as DNA: TGTGCCAGCAGCTTGTCAGGGGGAGCTAACTATGGCTACACCTTC. This codes for CASSLSGGANYGYTF.

This sequence joins TRBV7-9 and TRBJ2-7, with D possibly being TRBD1 (6 bases). Per germline, CDR1 SEHNR and CDR2 FQNEAQ (reference sequence). V lost 6 bases to trimming and J lost 2 bases, with 17 bases between them. This CDR3 has 15 amino acids. CDR3 sequence (DNA): TGTGCCAGCAGTTTCAGGGGCTCTGGCGCCTACGAGCAGTACTTC. Translation gives CASSFRGSGAYEQYF. Full variable domain (remainder filled in from reference TRBV7-9 and TRBJ2-7): DTGVSQNPRHKITKRGQNVTFRCDPISEHNRLYWYRQTLGQGPEFLTYFQNEAQLEKSRLLSDRFSAERPKGSFSTLEIQRTEQGDSAMYLCASSFRGSGAYEQYFGPGTRLTVT.

The chain employs TRBV30 and TRBJ1-3; the D is unclear. This CDR3 has 14 amino acids. Trimming removed 1 base at V and 2 bases at J, with 9 bases between. Germline CDR1 and CDR2: GTSNPN and SVGIG (reference sequence). The CDR3 spells CAWSADKTGNTIYF. CDR3 DNA: TGTGCCTGGAGTGCCGACAAGACTGGAAACACCATATATTTT.

V usage is TRBV4-1 and J usage is TRBJ1-6; 7 bases line up with TRBD1. The germline gives CDR1 MGHRA, CDR2 YSYEKL. CDR3 length: 15 amino acids. V dropped 5 bases and J dropped 7; count of bases not matched to a gene: 8. CDR3 sequence reads: CASSSPGQLNSPLHF. CDR3 DNA: TGCGCCAGCAGCTCGCCGGGACAGCTCAATTCACCCCTCCACTTT.